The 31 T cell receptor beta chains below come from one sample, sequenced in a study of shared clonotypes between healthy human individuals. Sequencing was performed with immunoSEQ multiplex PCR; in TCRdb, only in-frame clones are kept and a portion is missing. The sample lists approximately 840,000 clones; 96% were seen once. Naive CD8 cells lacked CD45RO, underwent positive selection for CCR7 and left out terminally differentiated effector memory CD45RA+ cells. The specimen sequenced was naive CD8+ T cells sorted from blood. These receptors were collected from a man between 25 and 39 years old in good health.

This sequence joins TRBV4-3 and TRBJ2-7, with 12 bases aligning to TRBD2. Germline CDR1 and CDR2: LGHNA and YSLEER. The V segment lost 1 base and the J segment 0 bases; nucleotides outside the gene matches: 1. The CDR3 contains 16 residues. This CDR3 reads CASSQGTSGNSYEQYF. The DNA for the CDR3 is TGCGCCAGCAGCCAAGGGACTAGCGGGAACTCCTACGAGCAGTACTTC.

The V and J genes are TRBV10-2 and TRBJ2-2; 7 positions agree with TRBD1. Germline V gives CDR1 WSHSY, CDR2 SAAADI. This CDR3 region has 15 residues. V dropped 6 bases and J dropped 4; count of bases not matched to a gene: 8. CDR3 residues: CASRRPGQLTGELFF. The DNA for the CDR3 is TGCGCCAGCAGACGACCGGGACAGCTCACCGGGGAGCTGTTTTTT.

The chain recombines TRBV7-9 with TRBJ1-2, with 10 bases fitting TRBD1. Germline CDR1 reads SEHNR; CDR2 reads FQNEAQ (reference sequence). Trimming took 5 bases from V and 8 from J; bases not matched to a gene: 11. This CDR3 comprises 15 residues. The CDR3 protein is CASSDGQGGPKGYTF. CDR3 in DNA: TGTGCCAGCAGCGACGGACAGGGGGGCCCCAAGGGCTACACCTTC.

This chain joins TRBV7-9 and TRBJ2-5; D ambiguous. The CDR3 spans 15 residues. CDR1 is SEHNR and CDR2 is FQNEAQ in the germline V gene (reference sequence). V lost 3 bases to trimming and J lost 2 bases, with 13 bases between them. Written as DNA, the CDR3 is TGTGCCAGCAGCTTTAGCTCGGATAAGCAAGAGACCCAGTACTTC. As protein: CASSFSSDKQETQYF.

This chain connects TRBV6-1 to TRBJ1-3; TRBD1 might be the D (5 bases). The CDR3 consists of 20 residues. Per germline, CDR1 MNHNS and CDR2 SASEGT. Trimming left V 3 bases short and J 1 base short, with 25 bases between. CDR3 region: CASSETPPGLHFASGNTIYF. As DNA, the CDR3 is TGTGCCAGCAGTGAGACACCACCGGGACTCCACTTTGCATCTGGAAACACCATATATTTT.

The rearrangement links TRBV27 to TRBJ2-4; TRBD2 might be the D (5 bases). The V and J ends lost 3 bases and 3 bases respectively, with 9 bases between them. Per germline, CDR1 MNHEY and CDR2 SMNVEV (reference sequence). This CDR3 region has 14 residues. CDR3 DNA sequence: TGTGCCAGCAGTTTGAGCGGACTCAAAAACATTCAGTACTTC. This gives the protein CASSLSGLKNIQYF.

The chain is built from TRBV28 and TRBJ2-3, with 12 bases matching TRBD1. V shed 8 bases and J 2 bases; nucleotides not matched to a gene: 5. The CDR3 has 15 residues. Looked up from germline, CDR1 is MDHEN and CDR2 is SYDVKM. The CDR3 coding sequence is TGTGCCAGCTCGGGACAGGGGGCTCACACAGATACGCAGTATTTT. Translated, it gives CASSGQGAHTDTQYF.

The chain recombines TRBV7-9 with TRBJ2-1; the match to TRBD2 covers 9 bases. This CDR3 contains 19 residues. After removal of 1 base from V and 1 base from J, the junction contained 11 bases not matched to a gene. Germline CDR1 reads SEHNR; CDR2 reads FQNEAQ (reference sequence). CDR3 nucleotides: TGTGCCAGCAGCTTAGTGGGATCTAGCGGGAAGTATTCCTACAATGAGCAGTTCTTC. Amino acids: CASSLVGSSGKYSYNEQFF.

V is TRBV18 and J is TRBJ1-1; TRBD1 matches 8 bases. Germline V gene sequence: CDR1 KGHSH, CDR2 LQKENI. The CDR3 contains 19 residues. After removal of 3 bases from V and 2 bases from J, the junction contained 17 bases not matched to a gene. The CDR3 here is CASSPTGVETPSPNTEAFF. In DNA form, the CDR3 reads TGTGCCAGCTCACCGACAGGGGTAGAAACACCGTCCCCCAACACTGAAGCTTTCTTT.

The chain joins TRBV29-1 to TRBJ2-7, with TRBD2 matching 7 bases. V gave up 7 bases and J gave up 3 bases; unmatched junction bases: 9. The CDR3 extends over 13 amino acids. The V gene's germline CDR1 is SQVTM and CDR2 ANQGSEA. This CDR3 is CSAVAGGIYEQYF. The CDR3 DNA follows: TGCAGCGCTGTAGCGGGTGGAATCTACGAGCAGTACTTC.

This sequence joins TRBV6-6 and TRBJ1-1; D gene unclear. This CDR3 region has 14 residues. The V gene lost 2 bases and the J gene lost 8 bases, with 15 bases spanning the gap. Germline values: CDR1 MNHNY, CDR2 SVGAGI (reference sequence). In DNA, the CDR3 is TGTGCCAGCAGTTACCCGGTCTCAGGCTCCGAAGCTTTCTTT. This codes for CASSYPVSGSEAFF.

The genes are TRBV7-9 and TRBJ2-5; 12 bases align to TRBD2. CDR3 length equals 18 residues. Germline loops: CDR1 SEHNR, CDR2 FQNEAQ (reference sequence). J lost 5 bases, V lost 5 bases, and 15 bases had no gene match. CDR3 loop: CASSPPSGRDDVVETQYF. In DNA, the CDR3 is TGTGCCAGCAGCCCCCCTAGCGGGAGGGATGACGTCGTGGAGACCCAGTACTTC.

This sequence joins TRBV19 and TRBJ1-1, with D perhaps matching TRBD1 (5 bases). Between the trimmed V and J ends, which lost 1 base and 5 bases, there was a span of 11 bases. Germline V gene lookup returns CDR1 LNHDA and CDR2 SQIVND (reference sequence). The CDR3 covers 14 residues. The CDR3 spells CASSIGRVATEAFF. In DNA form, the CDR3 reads TGTGCCAGTAGTATAGGCAGGGTGGCGACTGAAGCTTTCTTT.

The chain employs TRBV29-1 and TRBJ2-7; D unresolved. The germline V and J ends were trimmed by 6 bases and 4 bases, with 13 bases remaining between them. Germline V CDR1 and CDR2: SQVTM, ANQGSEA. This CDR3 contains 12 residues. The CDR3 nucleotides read TGCAGCGTCATGACGTCCGGGTACGAGCAGTACTTC. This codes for CSVMTSGYEQYF.

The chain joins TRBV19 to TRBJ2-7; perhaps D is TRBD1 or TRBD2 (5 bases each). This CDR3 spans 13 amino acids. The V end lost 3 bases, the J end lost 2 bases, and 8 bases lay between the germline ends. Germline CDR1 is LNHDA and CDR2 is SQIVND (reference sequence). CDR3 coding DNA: TGTGCCAGTAGTATGGGGGTCACCTACGAGCAGTACTTC. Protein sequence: CASSMGVTYEQYF.

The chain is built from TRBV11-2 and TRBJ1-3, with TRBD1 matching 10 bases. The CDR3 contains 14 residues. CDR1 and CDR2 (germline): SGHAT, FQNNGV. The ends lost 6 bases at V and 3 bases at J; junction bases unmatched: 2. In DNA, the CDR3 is TGTGCCAGCAGGGGGACAGGGGATGGAAACACCATATATTTT. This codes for CASRGTGDGNTIYF.

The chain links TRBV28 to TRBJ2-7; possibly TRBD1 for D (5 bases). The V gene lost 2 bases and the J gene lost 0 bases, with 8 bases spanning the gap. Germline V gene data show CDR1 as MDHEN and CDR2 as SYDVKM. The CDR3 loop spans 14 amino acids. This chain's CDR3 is CASSLRGDSYEQYF. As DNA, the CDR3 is TGTGCCAGCAGTTTAAGGGGTGACTCCTACGAGCAGTACTTC.

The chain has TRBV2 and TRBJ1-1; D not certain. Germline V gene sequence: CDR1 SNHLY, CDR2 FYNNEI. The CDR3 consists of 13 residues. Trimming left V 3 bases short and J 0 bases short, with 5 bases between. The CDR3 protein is CASSEVVNTEAFF. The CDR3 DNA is TGTGCCAGCAGTGAGGTGGTGAACACTGAAGCTTTCTTT.

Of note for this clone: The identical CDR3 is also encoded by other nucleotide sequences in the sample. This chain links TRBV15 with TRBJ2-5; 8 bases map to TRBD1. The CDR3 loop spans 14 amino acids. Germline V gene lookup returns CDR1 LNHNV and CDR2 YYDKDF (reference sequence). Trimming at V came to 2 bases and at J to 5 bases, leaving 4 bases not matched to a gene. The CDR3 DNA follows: TGTGCCACCAGCAGACAGGGGGCTCGGGAGACCCAGTACTTC. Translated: CATSRQGARETQYF.

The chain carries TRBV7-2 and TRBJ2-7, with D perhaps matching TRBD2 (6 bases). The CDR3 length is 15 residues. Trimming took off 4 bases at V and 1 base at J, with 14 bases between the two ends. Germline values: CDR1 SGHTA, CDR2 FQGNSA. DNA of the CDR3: TGTGCCAGCAGCTCCCGCCCGGGAGAGTCCTACGAGCAGTACTTC. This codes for CASSSRPGESYEQYF.

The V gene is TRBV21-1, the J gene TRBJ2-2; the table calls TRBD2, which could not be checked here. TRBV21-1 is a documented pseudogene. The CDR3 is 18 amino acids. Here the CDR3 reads CASSKGLALALNTGELFF. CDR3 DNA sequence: TGTGCCAGCAGCAAAGGTTTAGCTTTAGCTTTGAACACCGGGGAGCTGTTTTTT.

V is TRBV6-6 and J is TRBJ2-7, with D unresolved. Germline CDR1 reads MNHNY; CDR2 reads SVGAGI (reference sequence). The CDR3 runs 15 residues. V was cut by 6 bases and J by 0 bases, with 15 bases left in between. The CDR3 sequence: CASRAQAVASYEQYF. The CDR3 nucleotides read TGTGCCAGCAGAGCCCAGGCGGTTGCCTCCTACGAGCAGTACTTC.

The CDR3 here is CASSNRGQVYEQYF. CDR3 sequence (DNA): TGCGCCAGCAGCAACAGGGGGCAGGTGTACGAGCAGTACTTC. The chain couples TRBV10-2 to TRBJ2-7; TRBD1 matches at 9 bases. Germline V CDR1 and CDR2: WSHSY, SAAADI. The CDR3 runs 14 residues. The trim removed 6 bases at V and 4 bases at J, leaving 7 bases unmatched.

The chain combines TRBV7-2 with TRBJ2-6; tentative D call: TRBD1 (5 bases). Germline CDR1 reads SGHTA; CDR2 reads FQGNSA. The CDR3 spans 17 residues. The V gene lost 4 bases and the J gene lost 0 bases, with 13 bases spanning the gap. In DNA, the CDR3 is TGTGCCAGCAGCTCGTCCCAGGGTTTCTCTGGGGCCAACGTCCTGACTTTC. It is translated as CASSSSQGFSGANVLTF.

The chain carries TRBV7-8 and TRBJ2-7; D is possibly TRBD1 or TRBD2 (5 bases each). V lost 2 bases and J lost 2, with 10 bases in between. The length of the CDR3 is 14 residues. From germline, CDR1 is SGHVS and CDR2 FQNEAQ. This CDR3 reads CASSLHGDPYEQYF. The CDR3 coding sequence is TGTGCCAGCAGCTTACACGGGGACCCCTACGAGCAGTACTTC.

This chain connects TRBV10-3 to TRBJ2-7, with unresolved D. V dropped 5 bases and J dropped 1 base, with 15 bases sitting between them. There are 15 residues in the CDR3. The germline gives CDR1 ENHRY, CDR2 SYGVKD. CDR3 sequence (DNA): TGTGCCATCAGTCTCGACGACCACATATCCTACGAGCAGTACTTC. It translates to CAISLDDHISYEQYF.

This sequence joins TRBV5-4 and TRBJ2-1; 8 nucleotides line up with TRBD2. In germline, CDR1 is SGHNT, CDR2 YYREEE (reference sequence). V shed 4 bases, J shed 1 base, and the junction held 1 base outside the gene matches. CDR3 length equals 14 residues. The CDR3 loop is CASSIAGSYNEQFF. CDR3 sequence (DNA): TGTGCCAGCAGCATAGCGGGATCCTACAATGAGCAGTTCTTC.

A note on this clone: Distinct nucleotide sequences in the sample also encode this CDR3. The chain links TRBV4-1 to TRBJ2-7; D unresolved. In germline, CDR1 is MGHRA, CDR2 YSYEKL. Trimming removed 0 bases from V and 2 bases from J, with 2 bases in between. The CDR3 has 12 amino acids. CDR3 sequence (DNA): TGCGCCAGCAGCCAAGATCCCTACGAGCAGTACTTC. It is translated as CASSQDPYEQYF.

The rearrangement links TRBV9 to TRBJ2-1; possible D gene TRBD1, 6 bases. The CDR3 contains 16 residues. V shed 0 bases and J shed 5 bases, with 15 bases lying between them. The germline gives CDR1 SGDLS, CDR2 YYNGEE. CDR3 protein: CASSVGPGRGNNEQFF. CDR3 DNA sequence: TGTGCCAGCAGCGTAGGTCCGGGAAGGGGGAACAATGAGCAGTTCTTC.

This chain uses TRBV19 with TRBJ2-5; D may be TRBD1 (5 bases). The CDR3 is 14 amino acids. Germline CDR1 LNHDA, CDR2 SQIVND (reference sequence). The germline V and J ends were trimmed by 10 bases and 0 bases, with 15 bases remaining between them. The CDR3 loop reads CATAARVYQETQYF. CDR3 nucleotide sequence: TGTGCCACGGCGGCCAGGGTATACCAAGAGACCCAGTACTTC. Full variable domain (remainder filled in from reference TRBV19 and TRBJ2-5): DGGITQSPKYLFRKEGQNVTLSCEQNLNHDAMYWYRQDPGQGLRLIYYSQIVNDFQKGDIAEGYSVSREKKESFPLTVTSAQKNPTAFYLCATAARVYQETQYFGPGTRLLVL.

The CDR3 bases are TGTGCCAGCAGCTGGCTTTCGGGACAAACTGAAGCTTTCTTT. This encodes CASSWLSGQTEAFF. V and J are TRBV5-5 and TRBJ1-1, with D maybe TRBD1 (6 bases). There are 14 residues in the CDR3. V lost 3 bases, J lost 5 bases, and 14 bases lay in between. The germline V gene has CDR1 SGHKS and CDR2 YYEKEE (reference sequence).